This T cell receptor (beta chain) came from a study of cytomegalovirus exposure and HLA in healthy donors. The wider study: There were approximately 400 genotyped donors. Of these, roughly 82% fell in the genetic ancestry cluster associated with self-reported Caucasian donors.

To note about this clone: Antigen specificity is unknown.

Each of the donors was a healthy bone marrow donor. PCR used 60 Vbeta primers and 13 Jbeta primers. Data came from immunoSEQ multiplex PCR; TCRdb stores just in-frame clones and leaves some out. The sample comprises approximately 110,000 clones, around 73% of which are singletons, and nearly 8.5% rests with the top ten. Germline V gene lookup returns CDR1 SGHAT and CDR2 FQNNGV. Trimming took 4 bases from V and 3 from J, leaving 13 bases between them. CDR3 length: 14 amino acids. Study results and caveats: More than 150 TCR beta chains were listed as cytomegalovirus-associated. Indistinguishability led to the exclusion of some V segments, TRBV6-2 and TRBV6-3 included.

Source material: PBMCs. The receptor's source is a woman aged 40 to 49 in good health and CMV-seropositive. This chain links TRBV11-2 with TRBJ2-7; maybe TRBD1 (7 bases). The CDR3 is CASSSGGSGYEQYF. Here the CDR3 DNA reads TGTGCCAGCAGCTCAGGGGGTAGCGGCTACGAGCAGTACTTC.